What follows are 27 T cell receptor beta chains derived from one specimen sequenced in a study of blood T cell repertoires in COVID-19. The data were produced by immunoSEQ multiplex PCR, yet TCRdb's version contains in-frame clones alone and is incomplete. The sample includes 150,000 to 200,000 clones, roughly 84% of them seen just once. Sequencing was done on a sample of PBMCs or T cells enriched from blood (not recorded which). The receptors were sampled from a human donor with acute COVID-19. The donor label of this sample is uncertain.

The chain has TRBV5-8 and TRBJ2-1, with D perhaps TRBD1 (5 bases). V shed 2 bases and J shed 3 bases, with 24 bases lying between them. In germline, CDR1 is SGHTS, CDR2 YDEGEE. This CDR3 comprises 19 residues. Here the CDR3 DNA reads TGTGCCAGCAGCTTCGGGCTCATCTGGACATTAATAGACTACAATGAGCAGTTCTTC. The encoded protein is CASSFGLIWTLIDYNEQFF.

For the CDR3, the DNA is TGTGCCAGCAGTTTGGGAGTTGAAGCTTTCTTT. Encoded protein: CASSLGVEAFF. This sequence joins TRBV12-3 or TRBV12-4 and TRBJ1-1; no firm D call. The CDR3 has 11 residues. V was shortened by 3 bases and J by 7 bases, with 6 bases between the two germline ends.

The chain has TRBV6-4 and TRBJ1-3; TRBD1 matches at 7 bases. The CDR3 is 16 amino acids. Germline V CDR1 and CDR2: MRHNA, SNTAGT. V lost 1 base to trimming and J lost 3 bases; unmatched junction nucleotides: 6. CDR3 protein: CASSDCDRESGNTIYF. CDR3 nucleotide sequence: TGTGCCAGCAGTGACTGCGACAGGGAAAGTGGAAACACCATATATTTT.

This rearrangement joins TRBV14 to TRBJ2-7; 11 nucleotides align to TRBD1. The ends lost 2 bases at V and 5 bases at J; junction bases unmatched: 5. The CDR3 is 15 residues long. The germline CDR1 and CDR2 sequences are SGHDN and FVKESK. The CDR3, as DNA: TGTGCCAGCAGCCAACCGGGACAGGGGGTCCACGAGCAGTACTTC. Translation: CASSQPGQGVHEQYF. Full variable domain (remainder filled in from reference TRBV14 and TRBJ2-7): EAGVTQFPSHSVIEKGQTVTLRCDPISGHDNLYWYRRVMGKEIKFLLHFVKESKQDESGMPNNRFLAERTGGTYSTLKVQPAELEDSGVYFCASSQPGQGVHEQYFGPGTRLTVT.

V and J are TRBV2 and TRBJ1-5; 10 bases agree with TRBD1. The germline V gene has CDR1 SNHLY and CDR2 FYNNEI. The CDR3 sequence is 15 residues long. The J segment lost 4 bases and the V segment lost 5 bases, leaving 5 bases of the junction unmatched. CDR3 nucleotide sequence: TGTGCCAGCAGTTCCGGGACAGGGGTAAATCAGCCCCAGCATTTT. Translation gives CASSSGTGVNQPQHF.

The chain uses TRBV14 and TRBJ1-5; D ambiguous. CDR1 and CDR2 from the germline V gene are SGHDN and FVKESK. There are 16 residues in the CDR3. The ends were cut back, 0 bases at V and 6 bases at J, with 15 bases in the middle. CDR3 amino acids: CASSQDRAPEVQPQHF. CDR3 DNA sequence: TGTGCCAGCAGCCAAGATCGAGCCCCTGAGGTTCAGCCCCAGCATTTT.

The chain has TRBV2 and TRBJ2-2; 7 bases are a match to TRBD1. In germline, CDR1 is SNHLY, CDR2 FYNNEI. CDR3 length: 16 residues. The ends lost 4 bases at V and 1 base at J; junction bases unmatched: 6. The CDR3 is CASSGTGGENTGELFF. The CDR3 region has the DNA TGTGCCAGCAGTGGGACAGGCGGCGAGAACACCGGGGAGCTGTTTTTT.

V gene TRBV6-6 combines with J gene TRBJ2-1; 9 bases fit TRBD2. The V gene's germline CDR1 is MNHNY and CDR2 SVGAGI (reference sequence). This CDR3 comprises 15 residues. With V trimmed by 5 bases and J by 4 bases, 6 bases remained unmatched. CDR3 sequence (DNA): TGTGCCAGCAGTCCTACTAGCGGGTCATACAATGAGCAGTTCTTC. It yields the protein CASSPTSGSYNEQFF.

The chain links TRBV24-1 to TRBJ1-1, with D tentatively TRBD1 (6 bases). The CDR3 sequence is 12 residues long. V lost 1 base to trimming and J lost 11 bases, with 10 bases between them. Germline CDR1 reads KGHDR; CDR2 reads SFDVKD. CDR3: CATSDFRGKAFF. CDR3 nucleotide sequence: TGTGCCACCAGTGATTTTAGGGGGAAGGCTTTCTTT.

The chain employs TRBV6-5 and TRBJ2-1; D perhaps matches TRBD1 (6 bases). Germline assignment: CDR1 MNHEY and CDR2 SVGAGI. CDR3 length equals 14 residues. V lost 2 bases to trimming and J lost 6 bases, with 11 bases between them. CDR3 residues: CASSYIAGVNEQFF. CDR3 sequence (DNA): TGTGCCAGCAGTTACATTGCAGGGGTCAATGAGCAGTTCTTC.

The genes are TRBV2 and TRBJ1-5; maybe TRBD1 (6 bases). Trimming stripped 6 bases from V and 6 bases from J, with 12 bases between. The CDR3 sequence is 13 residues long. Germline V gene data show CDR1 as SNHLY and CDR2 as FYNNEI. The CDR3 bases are TGTGCCAGCAGCAGGGGATTCAGTCAGCCCCAGCATTTT. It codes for CASSRGFSQPQHF.

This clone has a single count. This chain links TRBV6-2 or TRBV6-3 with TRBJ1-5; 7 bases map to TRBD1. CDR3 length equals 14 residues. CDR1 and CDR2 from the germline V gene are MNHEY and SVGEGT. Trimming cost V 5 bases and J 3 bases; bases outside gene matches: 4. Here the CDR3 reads CASSGDSLNQPQHF. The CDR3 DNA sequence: TGTGCCAGCAGTGGGGACAGTCTCAATCAGCCCCAGCATTTT.

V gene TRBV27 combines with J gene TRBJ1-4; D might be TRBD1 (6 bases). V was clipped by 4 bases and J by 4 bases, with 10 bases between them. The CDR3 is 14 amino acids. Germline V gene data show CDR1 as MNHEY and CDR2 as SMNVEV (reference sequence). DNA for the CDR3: TGTGCCAGCAGTTACAGGGTTGATAATGAAAAACTGTTTTTT. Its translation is CASSYRVDNEKLFF.

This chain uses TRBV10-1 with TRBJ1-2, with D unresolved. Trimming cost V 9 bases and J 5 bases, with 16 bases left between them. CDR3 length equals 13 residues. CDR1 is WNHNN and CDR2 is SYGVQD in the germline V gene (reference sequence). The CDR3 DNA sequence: TGCGCCAGGCCATCTCAGGCGGGGTATGGCTACACCTTC. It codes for CARPSQAGYGYTF.

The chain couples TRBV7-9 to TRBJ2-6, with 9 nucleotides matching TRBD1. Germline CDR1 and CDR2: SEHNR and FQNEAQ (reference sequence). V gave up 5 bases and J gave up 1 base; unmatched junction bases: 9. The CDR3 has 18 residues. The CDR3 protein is CASSTLQGALSGANVLTF. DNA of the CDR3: TGTGCCAGCAGCACTCTACAGGGGGCCTTATCTGGGGCCAACGTCCTGACTTTC.

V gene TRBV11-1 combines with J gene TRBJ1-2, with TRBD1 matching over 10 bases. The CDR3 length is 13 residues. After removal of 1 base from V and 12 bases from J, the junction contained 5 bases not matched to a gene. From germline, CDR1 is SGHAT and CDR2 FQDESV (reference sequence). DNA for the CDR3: TGTGCCAGCAGCTTAGGACAGGGGGCGGAGGACACCTTC. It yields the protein CASSLGQGAEDTF.

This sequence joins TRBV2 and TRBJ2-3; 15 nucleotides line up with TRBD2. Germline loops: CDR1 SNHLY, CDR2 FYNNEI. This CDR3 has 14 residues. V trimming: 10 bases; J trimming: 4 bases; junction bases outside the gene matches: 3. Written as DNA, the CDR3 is TGTGCCACGGGACTAGCGGGGGGATCAGATACGCAGTATTTT. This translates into CATGLAGGSDTQYF.

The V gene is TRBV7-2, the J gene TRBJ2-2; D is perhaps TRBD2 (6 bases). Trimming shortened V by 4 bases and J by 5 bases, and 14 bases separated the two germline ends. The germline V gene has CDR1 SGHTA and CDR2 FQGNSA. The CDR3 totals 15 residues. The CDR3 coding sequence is TGTGCCAGCAGCTCCGAGCGGGTTAAAACCGGGGAGCTGTTTTTT. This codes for CASSSERVKTGELFF.

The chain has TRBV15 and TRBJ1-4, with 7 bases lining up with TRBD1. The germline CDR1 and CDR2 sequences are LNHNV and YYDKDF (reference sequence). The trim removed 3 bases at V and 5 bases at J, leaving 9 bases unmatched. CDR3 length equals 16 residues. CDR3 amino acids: CATSRDTGVKNEKLFF. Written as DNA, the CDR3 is TGTGCCACCAGCAGGGATACAGGGGTCAAAAATGAAAAACTGTTTTTT.

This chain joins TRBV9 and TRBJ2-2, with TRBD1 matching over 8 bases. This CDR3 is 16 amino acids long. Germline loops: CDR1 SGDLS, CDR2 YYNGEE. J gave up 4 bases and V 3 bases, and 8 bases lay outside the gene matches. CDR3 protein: CASSAGQGGTTGELFF. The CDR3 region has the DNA TGTGCCAGCAGCGCAGGACAGGGAGGTACCACCGGGGAGCTGTTTTTT. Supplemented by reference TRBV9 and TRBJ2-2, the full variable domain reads DSGVTQTPKHLITATGQRVTLRCSPRSGDLSVYWYQQSLDQGLQFLIQYYNGEERAKGNILERFSAQQFPDLHSELNLSSLELGDSALYFCASSAGQGGTTGELFFGEGSRLTVL.

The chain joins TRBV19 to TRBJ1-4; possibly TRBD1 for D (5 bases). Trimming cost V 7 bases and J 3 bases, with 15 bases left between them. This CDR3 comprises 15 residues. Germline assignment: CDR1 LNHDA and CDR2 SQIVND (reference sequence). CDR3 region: CASTAGTAANEKLFF. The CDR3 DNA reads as TGTGCCAGTACGGCGGGGACGGCGGCTAATGAAAAACTGTTTTTT.

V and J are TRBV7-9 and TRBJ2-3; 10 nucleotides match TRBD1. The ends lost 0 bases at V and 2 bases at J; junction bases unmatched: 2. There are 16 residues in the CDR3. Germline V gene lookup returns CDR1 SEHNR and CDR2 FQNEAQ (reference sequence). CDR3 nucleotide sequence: TGTGCCAGCAGCTTAGCGGGGACAGGGGACACAGATACGCAGTATTTT. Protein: CASSLAGTGDTDTQYF.

CDR3 protein: CSVELPGAGGYGYTF. The DNA of the CDR3 is TGCAGCGTTGAACTACCCGGGGCAGGGGGCTATGGCTACACCTTC. The chain has TRBV29-1 and TRBJ1-2; TRBD1 agrees at 7 bases. V shed 2 bases, J shed 4 bases, and the junction held 10 bases outside the gene matches. CDR3 length equals 15 residues. CDR1 SQVTM and CDR2 ANQGSEA come from the germline V gene.

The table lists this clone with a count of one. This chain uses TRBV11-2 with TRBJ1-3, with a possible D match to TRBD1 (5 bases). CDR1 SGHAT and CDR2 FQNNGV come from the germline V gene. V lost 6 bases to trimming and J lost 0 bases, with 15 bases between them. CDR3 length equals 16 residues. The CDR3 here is CASRSPGGTSGNTIYF. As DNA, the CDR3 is TGTGCCAGCAGGTCCCCCGGGGGAACCTCTGGAAACACCATATATTTT.

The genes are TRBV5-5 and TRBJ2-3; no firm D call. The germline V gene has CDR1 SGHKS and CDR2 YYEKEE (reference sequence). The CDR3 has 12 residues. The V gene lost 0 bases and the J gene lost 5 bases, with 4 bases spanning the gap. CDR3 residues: CASSLAIDTQYF. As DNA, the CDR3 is TGTGCCAGCAGCTTGGCTATAGATACGCAGTATTTT.

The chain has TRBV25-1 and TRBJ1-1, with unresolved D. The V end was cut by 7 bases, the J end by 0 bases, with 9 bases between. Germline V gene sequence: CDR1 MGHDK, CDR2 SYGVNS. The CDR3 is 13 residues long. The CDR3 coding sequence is TGTGCCAGCATGGCTGTACTGAACACTGAAGCTTTCTTT. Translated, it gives CASMAVLNTEAFF.

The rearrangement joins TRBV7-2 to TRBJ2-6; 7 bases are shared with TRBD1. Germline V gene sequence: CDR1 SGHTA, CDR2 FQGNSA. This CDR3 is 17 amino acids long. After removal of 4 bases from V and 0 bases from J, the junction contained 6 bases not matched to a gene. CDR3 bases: TGTGCCAGCAGCTCCGGGACAGCGTTCTCTGGGGCCAACGTCCTGACTTTC. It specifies CASSSGTAFSGANVLTF. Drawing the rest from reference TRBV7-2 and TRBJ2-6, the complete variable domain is GAGVSQSPSNKVTEKGKDVELRCDPISGHTALYWYRQSLGQGLEFLIYFQGNSAPDKSGLPSDRFSAERTGGSVSTLTIQRTQQEDSAVYLCASSSGTAFSGANVLTFGAGSRLTVL.